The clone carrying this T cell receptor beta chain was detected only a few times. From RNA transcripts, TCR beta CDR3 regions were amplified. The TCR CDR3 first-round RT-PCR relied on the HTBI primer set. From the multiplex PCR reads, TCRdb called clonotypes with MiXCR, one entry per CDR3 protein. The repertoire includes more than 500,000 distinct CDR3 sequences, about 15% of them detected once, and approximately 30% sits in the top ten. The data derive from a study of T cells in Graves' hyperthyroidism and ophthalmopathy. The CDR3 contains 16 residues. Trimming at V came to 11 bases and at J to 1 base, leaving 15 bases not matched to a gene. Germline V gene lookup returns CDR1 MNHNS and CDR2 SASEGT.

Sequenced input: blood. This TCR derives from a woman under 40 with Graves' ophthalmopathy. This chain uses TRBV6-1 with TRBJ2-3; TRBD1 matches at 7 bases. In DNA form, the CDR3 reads TGTGCCGGCCGGGACAGCTCATCCGAGGGCACAGATACGCAGTATTTT. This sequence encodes CAGRDSSSEGTDTQYF.